This T cell receptor (beta chain) stems from a study of somatic mutations in cytotoxic T cells in rheumatoid arthritis. J lost 9 bases, V lost 3 bases, and 5 bases had no gene match. The length of the CDR3 is 12 residues. Germline assignment: CDR1 SQVTM and CDR2 ANQGSEA. Study-wide results and limits: Patients with a largest CD8+ clone exceeding 20% of CD8+ cells numbered 8 of 65. Slight underrepresentation of TRBV07 in rheumatoid arthritis patients was not adjusted for multiple comparisons. There was no significant difference in CD8+ T-cell clonality between rheumatoid arthritis patients and age-matched healthy controls.

On this clone: Antigen specificity is unknown.

Method: immunoSEQ multiplex PCR; TCRdb's copy keeps in-frame clones and lacks some. The table includes around 2,500 clones, about 85% detected once. This sequence originates from a woman aged 70-85 years with rheumatoid arthritis. The sample was CD8+ T cells sorted from blood. The chain is built from TRBV29-1 and TRBJ2-1; 7 nucleotides match TRBD2. CDR3 in amino acids: CSVDALAVEQFF. The CDR3 DNA reads as TGCAGCGTTGATGCGCTAGCGGTTGAGCAGTTCTTC.